Described below is a single T cell receptor (beta chain) sequence and its context. What it recognizes is unknown. The investigators made TCR beta cDNA from approximately 500 ng total RNA, using a constant-region primer. It was through three nested multiplex PCR rounds of slightly modified ARM-PCR that TCR beta libraries arose. The opening two PCR rounds, approximately 10 cycles each, paired TRBV1-TRBV30 forward primers with a C-beta reverse primer. One entry per CDR3 protein results from TCRdb running MiXCR on the multiplex PCR reads. The sample records over 250,000 distinct CDR3 sequences, approximately 58% being singletons. The data are from a study of tumor-infiltrating lymphocytes in primary liver carcinoma. General study results and limits: Tumor top-250-clone fractions significantly exceeded those of blood (p = 0.039).

The CDR3 consists of 14 residues. CDR1 GTSNPN and CDR2 SVGIG come from the germline V gene (reference sequence). The trim removed 2 bases at V and 10 bases at J, leaving 6 bases unmatched. RNA was extracted from whole blood without cell sorting, alongside germline DNA. The sequencing sample was made of peripheral blood. The chain joins TRBV30 to TRBJ1-6, with TRBD1 identical over 9 bases. The origin of this receptor is a woman under 40 with primary liver carcinoma and hepatitis B virus infection. DNA of the CDR3: TGTGCCTGGAGTTCAGGACAGGGGAACTCACCCCTCCACTTT. This gives the protein CAWSSGQGNSPLHF.